The clone carrying this T cell receptor beta chain was counted only a few times. The data are from a study of blood T cell repertoires in COVID-19. Trimming took 3 bases from V and 0 from J; bases not matched to a gene: 9. This CDR3 has 16 residues. Methods used by the authors: Nucleated cell counts were estimated from reference gene primer amplification. Generated by immunoSEQ multiplex PCR, the TCRdb table keeps only in-frame clones and is missing some. That table furnishes V, J and clone size, whereas the DNA furnished D and trimming. The sample lists roughly 30,000 clones, 80% to 90% occurring once.

This chain connects TRBV5-3 to TRBJ2-7; TRBD1 matches 7 bases. TRBV5-3 is identified as an open reading frame with a role that is uncertain. Sequenced sample: peripheral blood. The TCR comes from a man older than 75 with acute or convalescent COVID-19. The CDR3 bases are TGTGCCAGAAGCTCCGAGAGGACAGGCAGCTCCTACGAGCAGTACTTC. It is translated as CARSSERTGSSYEQYF.